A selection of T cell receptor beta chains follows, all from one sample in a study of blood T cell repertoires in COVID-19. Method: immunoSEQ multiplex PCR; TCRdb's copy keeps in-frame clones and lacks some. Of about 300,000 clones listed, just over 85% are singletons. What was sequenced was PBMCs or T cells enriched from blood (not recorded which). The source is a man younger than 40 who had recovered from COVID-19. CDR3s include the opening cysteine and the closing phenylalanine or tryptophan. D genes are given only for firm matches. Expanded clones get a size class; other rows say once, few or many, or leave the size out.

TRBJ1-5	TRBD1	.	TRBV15	TGTGCCACCAGCAGAGATCAGGGGGGCCTTCAGCCCCAGCATTTT	CATSRDQGGLQPQHF
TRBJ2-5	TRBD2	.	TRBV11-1	TGTGCCAGCAGCGGGGGACTAAAGGAGACCCAGTACTTC	CASSGGLKETQYF
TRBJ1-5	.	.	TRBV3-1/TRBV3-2	TGTGCCAGCAGCCACGGACAGACAGTCAATCAGCCCCAGCATTTT	CASSHGQTVNQPQHF
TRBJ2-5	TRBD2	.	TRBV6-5	TGTGCCAGCAGTCCTACAGCGGGGAGAGGAGAGACCCAGTACTTC	CASSPTAGRGETQYF
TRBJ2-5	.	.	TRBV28	TGTGCCAGCAGTCTCAGGGTCGCCCCGGGCGTCGTCCAAGAGACCCAGTACTTC	CASSLRVAPGVVQETQYF
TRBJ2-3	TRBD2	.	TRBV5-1	TGCGCCAGCAGCTTGGTTGGGCGGGAGGGCACAGATACGCAGTATTTT	CASSLVGREGTDTQYF
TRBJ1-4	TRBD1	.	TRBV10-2	TGCGCCAGCTCCTTGGGCCAGGGGGGAAAACTGTTTTTT	CASSLGQGGKLFF
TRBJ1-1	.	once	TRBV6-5	TGTGCCAGCACCACAGGACGTTTCGGCACTGAAGCTTTCTTT	CASTTGRFGTEAFF
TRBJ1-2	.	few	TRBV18	TGTGCCAGCTCACCAACAGGGAACTATGGCTACACCTTC	CASSPTGNYGYTF
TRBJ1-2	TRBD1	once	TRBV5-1	TGCGCCAGCAGCTTGGAACAGGGGGTCTATGGCTACACCTTC	CASSLEQGVYGYTF
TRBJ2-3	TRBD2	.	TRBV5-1	TGCGCCAGCAGCTCCTGGACTAGCGGGGCAGATACGCAGTATTTT	CASSSWTSGADTQYF
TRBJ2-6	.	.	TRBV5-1	TGCGCCAGCAGCTCCAGGGCAGGTCTGATGAGGGCCAACGTCCTGACTTTC	CASSSRAGLMRANVLTF
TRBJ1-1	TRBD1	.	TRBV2	TGTGCCAGCAGGGAAGAGACAGGGAAGGTTGAAGCTTTCTTT	CASREETGKVEAFF
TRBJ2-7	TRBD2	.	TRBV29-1	TGCAGCGTTGCACTAGCGGGCTCCTACGAGCAGTACTTC	CSVALAGSYEQYF
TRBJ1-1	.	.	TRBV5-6	TGTGCCAGCAGTTACGGGACTATTAACACTGAAGCTTTCTTT	CASSYGTINTEAFF
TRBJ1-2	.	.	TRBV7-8	TGTGCCAGCAGCTTTTCGGTAAACTATGGCTACACCTTC	CASSFSVNYGYTF
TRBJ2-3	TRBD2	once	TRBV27	TGTGCCAGCAGTACCTGGACTAGCGGGAGTGTAACGCAGTATTTT	CASSTWTSGSVTQYF
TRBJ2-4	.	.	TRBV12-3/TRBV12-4	TGTGCCAGCAGTTTCTTCAGTAACGCCCAGTACTTC	CASSFFSNAQYF
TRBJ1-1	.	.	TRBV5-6	TGTGCCAGCAGCTTTACGGGGGAGTTTTTGGATAGAGCGGACACTGAAGCTTTCTTT	CASSFTGEFLDRADTEAFF
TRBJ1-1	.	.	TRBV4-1	TGCGCCAGCAGCCCCGGGACTACGACTTCAAACACTGAAGCTTTCTTT	CASSPGTTTSNTEAFF
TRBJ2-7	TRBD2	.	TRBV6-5	TGTGCCAGCAGTTACTCGCCTAGCGGGGGAAACGACGAGTACTTC	CASSYSPSGGNDEYF
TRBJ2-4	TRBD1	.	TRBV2	TGTGCCAGCAGCGAGGACAGGGCAACACTAGCCAAAAACATTCAGTACTTC	CASSEDRATLAKNIQYF
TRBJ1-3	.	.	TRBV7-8	TGTGCCAGCAGCCGGCCCAGGCCCTCTGGAAACACCATATATTTT	CASSRPRPSGNTIYF
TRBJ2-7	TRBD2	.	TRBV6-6	TGTGCCAGCAGTCAACAGCGGGGCAAAACCTACGAGCAGTACTTC	CASSQQRGKTYEQYF
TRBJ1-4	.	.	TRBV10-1	TGCGCCCCTCGCTTTCATAGGGGTAATGAAAAACTGTTTTTT	CAPRFHRGNEKLFF
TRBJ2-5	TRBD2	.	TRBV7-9	TGTGCCAGCAGGCCCCGCGGGGCTAGCGGGGAGACCCAGTACTTC	CASRPRGASGETQYF
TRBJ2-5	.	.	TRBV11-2	TGTGCCAGCAGCTCCAGGGAGACCCAGTACTTC	CASSSRETQYF
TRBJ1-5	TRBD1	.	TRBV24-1	TGTGCCACCAGTGACCCCAGGGGGAATCAGCCCCAGCATTTT	CATSDPRGNQPQHF
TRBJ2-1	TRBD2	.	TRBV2	TGTGCCTGTGGGAGCGGGGCTTCCTACAATGAGCAGTTCTTC	CACGSGASYNEQFF